Presented here are 5 T cell receptor beta chains from one specimen sequenced in a study of shared clonotypes between healthy human individuals. Assay used: immunoSEQ multiplex PCR; TCRdb lists only in-frame clones, some missing. The sample includes 2 million to 2.5 million clones, 95% of them seen just once. Sequenced material: naive CD4+ T cells sorted from blood. Subset indicated: CD45RA+ positively selected. The source of these receptors is a man between 18 and 35 years old in good health.

This chain links TRBV10-3 with TRBJ2-2; D may match TRBD1 or TRBD2 (5 bases each). The V gene's germline CDR1 is ENHRY and CDR2 SYGVKD. V lost 7 bases to trimming and J lost 4 bases, with 13 bases between them. The CDR3 has 14 amino acids. DNA of the CDR3: TGTGCCATCACGTCGGGACCTTCCACCGGGGAGCTGTTTTTT. As protein: CAITSGPSTGELFF.

The chain has TRBV10-2 and TRBJ2-5, with TRBD1 identical over 7 bases. The length of the CDR3 is 12 residues. V was clipped by 6 bases and J by 3 bases; unmatched bases: 1. The V gene's germline CDR1 is WSHSY and CDR2 SAAADI. The CDR3 here is CASRGQKETQYF. DNA of the CDR3: TGCGCCAGCAGGGGACAGAAAGAGACCCAGTACTTC.

As for this clone: At one end the junction does not follow the germline gene, possibly because of a read error. The same CDR3 can be traced to other DNA sequences in this sample. The rearrangement joins TRBV7-2 to TRBJ2-1; 11 bases are a match to TRBD2. The CDR3 sequence is 15 residues long. Germline V gene sequence: CDR1 SGHTA, CDR2 FQGNSA. The CDR3 loop reads CASSLAGGTYNEQFF. DNA of the CDR3: TGTGCCAGCAGCCTAGCGGGAGGCACATACAATGAGCAGTTCTTC.

The chain combines TRBV7-2 with TRBJ2-7; TRBD2 might be the D (6 bases). Germline CDR1 SGHTA, CDR2 FQGNSA. The germline V and J ends were trimmed by 5 bases and 4 bases, with 21 bases remaining between them. This CDR3 region has 16 residues. The CDR3 sequence: CASSPRDFYETYEQYF. CDR3 DNA: TGTGCCAGCAGCCCCCGGGACTTCTACGAGACTTACGAGCAGTACTTC.

The chain carries TRBV30 and TRBJ2-1; 9 nucleotides agree with TRBD1. The CDR3 spans 14 residues. After removal of 5 bases from V and 6 bases from J, the junction contained 8 bases not matched to a gene. Germline V gene data show CDR1 as GTSNPN and CDR2 as SVGIG (reference sequence). This chain's CDR3 is CAWAGDRESNEQFF. In DNA, the CDR3 is TGTGCCTGGGCCGGGGACAGGGAGTCCAATGAGCAGTTCTTC.